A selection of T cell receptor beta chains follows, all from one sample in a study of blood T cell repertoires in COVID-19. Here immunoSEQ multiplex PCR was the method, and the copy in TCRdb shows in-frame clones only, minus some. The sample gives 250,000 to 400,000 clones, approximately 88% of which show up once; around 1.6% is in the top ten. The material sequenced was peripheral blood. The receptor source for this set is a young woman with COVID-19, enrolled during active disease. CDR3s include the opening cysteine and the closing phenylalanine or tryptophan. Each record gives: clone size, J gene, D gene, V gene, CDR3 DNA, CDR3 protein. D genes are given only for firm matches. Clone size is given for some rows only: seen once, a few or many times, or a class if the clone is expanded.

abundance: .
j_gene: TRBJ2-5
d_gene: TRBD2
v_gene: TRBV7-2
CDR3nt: TGTGCCAGCAGCTTTTTCACTAGCGGGCAAGAGACCCAGTACTTC
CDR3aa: CASSFFTSGQETQYF

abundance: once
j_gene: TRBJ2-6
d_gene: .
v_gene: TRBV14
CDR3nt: TGTGCCAGCAGTCCAACAGGCCTTACCTACTCTGGGGCCAACGTCCTGACTTTC
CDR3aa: CASSPTGLTYSGANVLTF

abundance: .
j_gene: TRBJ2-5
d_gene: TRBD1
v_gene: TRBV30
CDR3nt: TGTGCCTGGAGGGAAGGACAGGGCGAGACCCAGTACTTC
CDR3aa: CAWREGQGETQYF

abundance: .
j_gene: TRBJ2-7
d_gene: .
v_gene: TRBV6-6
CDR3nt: TGTGCCAGCAGTTACTCCGGGAACGTAGAGCACGAGCAGTACTTC
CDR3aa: CASSYSGNVEHEQYF

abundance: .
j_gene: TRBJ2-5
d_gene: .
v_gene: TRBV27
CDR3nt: TGTGCCAGCAGTGGCCCGGCAGTGGGGAGAGAGACCCAGTACTTC
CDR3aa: CASSGPAVGRETQYF

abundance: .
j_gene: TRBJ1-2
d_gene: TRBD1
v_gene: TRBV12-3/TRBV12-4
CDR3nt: TGTGCCAGCAGTTCGAACAGGGGGGTCTACACCTTC
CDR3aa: CASSSNRGVYTF

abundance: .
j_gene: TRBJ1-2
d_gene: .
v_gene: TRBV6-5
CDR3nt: TGTGCCAGCAGGGAGGGACTTAACTATGGCTACACCTTC
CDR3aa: CASREGLNYGYTF

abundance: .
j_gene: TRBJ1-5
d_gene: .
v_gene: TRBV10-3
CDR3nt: TGTGCCATCAGTGAGTCGGCGGGGGGCGGTCAGCCCCAGCATTTT
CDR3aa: CAISESAGGGQPQHF

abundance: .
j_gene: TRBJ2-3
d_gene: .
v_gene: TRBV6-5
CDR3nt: TGTGCCAGCAGCGTCGGGGGGCAGTATTTT
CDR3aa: CASSVGGQYF

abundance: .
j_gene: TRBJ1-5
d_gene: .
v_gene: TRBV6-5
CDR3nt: TGTGCCATTCGCCGGAACACAGGCCAGCCCCAGCATTTT
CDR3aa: CAIRRNTGQPQHF

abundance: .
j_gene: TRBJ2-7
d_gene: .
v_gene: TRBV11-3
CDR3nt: TGTGCCAGCTCCGGGAGACGCTCCTACGAGCAGTACTTC
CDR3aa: CASSGRRSYEQYF

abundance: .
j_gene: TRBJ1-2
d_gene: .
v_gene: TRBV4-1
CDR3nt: TGCGCCAGCAGCCCCAGGTTAGGATTTGGCTACACCTTC
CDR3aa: CASSPRLGFGYTF

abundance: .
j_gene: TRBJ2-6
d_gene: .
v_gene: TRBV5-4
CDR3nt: TGTGCCAGCAGCTTGGAGAGGCTGATGCAGGGCTCTGGGGCCAACGTCCTGACTTTC
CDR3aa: CASSLERLMQGSGANVLTF

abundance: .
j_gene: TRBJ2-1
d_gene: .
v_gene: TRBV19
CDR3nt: TGTGCCAGTAGTATCAGGAATGAGCAGTTCTTC
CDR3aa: CASSIRNEQFF

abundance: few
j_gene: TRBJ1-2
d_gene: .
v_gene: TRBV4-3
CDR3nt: TGCGCCAGCAGCCAAGAACCCCTAGAAGCTAACTATGGCTACACCTTC
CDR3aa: CASSQEPLEANYGYTF

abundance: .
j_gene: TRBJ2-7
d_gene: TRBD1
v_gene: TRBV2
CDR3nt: TGTGCCAGCAGTGAAAGGTGGACAGGGAGGTACGAGCAGTACTTC
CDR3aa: CASSERWTGRYEQYF

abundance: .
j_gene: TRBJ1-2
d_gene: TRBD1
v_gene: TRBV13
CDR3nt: TGTGCCAGCAGCCCAACCAGGGGCAGGGGGCGAGGCTACACCTTC
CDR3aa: CASSPTRGRGRGYTF

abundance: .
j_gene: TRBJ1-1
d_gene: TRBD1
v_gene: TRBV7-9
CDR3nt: TGTGCCAGCAGCTTAACACAGGGGCGAGAAGCTTTCTTT
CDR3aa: CASSLTQGREAFF

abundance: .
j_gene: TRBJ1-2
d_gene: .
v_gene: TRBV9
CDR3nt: TGTGCCAGCAGCGTAGTTCCTGTCTCTAACTATGGCTACACCTTC
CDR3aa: CASSVVPVSNYGYTF

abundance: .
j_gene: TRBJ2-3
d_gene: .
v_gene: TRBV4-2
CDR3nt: TGTGCCAGCAGCCAAGATTTGGGAGTCAGATCAGATACGCAGTATTTT
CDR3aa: CASSQDLGVRSDTQYF

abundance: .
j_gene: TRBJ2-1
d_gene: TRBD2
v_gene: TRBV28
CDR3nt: TGTGCCAGCAGTTTGTACGGGGGGGCCTACAATGAGCAGTTCTTC
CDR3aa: CASSLYGGAYNEQFF

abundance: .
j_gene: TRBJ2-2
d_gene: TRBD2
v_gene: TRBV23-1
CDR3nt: TGCGCCAGCAGTCACCCCACTAGCGTCCACGGGGAGCTGTTTTTT
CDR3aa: CASSHPTSVHGELFF

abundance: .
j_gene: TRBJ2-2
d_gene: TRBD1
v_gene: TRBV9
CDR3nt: TGTGCCAGCAGCGCCCGACAGGGGGCTGGCACCGGGGAGCTGTTTTTT
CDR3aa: CASSARQGAGTGELFF

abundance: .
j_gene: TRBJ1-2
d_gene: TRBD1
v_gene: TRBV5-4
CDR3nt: TGTGCCAGCAGCCCCAGGACAGGGGCCTATGGCTACACCTTC
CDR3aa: CASSPRTGAYGYTF

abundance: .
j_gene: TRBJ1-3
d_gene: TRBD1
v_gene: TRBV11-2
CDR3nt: TGTGCCAGCAGCTTGTTGGGACAGGGCTCTGGAAACACCATATATTTT
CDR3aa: CASSLLGQGSGNTIYF

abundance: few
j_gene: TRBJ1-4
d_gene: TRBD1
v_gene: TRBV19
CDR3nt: TGTGCCAGTAGCACGTCGAGGACAGGGGGTTATAATGAAAAACTGTTTTTT
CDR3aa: CASSTSRTGGYNEKLFF

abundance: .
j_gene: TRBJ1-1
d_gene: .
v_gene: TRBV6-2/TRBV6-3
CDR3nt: TGTGCCAGCAGTTACTTGTGGGGGCAGAGGGTCGCTGAAGCTTTCTTT
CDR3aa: CASSYLWGQRVAEAFF

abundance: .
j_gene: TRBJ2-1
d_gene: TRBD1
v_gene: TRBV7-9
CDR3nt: TGTGCCAGCAGCTTAGTCCCTCCCCGGGACAGAGACTCCTACAATGAGCAGTTCTTC
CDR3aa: CASSLVPPRDRDSYNEQFF

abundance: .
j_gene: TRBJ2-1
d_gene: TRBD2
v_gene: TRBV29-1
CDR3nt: TGCAGCGTTGAGGGACTAGCGGGGGCTTCCTACAATGAGCAGTTCTTC
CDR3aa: CSVEGLAGASYNEQFF

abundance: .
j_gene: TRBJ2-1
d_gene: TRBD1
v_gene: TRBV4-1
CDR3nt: TGCGCCAGCAGCCAAGACAGGGGGCGAGAGCAGTTCTTC
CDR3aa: CASSQDRGREQFF

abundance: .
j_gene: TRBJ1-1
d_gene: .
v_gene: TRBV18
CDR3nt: TGTGCCAGCTCGTCCAGCGGGGGGAACACTGAAGCTTTCTTT
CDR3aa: CASSSSGGNTEAFF

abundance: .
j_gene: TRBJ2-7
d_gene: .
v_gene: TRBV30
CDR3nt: TGTGCCTGCCAGGGGAGGGGGGGCACCTACGAGCAGTACTTC
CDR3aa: CACQGRGGTYEQYF

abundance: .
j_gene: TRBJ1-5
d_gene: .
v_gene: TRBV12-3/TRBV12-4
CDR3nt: TGTGCCAGCAGTTTAGGGGCCGGACAGCCCCAGCATTTT
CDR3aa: CASSLGAGQPQHF

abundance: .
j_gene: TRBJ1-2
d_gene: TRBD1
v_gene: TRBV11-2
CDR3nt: TGTGCCAGCAGCTTAAGCAGGGGGAGCTATGGCTACACCTTC
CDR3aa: CASSLSRGSYGYTF

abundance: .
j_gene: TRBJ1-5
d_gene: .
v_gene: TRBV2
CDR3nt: TGTGCCAGCAGTCCAACCCCGCGCAGGACATATCAGCCCCAGCATTTT
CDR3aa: CASSPTPRRTYQPQHF